This T cell receptor (beta chain) was observed in a study of cytomegalovirus exposure and HLA in healthy donors. Whole-study results and caveats: Cytomegalovirus-associated TCR beta chains were listed, numbering 150 to 200. A later analysis reported that several of the most significant clusters appeared to be linked to common viral pathogens, among them Epstein-Barr virus.

About this clone: Its matching antigen is unknown.

PCR was performed using 60 Vbeta and 13 Jbeta primers. In the original processing: Around 10 million of the approximately 80 million unique TCR beta chains counted in a later analysis were shared. Libraries were prepared by immunoSEQ multiplex PCR; TCRdb keeps only in-frame clonotypes and omits some of them. V and J calls and clone size are copied from that table; D and trimming were computed from the DNA. The table lists over 60,000 clones. The donors gave bone marrow, and they were healthy. Germline V gene lookup returns CDR1 MNHEY and CDR2 SVGAGI. Trimming at V came to 0 bases and at J to 3 bases, leaving 2 bases not matched to a gene. The CDR3 is 14 amino acids.

This receptor was obtained from a female donor in good health and CMV-seropositive. The J gene is TRBJ2-7, the V gene TRBV6-5; 7 positions match TRBD1. The sequencing input was PBMCs. CDR3 bases: TGTGCCAGCAGTTACTCGACAGGGAACTACGAGCAGTACTTC. Translating it yields CASSYSTGNYEQYF.